The 8 T cell receptor beta chains presented below share a single source sample, sequenced in a study of T cell responses to AZD1222 COVID-19 vaccine. Assay used: immunoSEQ multiplex PCR; TCRdb lists only in-frame clones, some missing. This sample carries about 140,000 clones, more than 80% of them seen once, and the ten largest clones take about 3%. The input for sequencing was peripheral blood, taken on day 0 of AZD1222 vaccination. Receptor source: an adult in good health.

CDR3 sequence reads: CASSQEELASYNEQFF. The CDR3 region has the DNA TGCGCCAGCAGCCAAGAGGAACTAGCCTCCTACAATGAGCAGTTCTTC. The chain couples TRBV4-3 to TRBJ2-1; D might be TRBD2 (6 bases). The germline V and J ends were trimmed by 0 bases and 0 bases, with 9 bases remaining between them. Germline CDR1 and CDR2: LGHNA and YSLEER. The CDR3 sequence is 16 residues long.

Details on this clone: The sample contains more than one DNA sequence encoding this CDR3. This sequence joins TRBV2 and TRBJ1-4, with TRBD1 as a possible D gene (6 bases). This CDR3 contains 15 residues. Germline values: CDR1 SNHLY, CDR2 FYNNEI. V was pared by 3 bases and J by 4 bases, with 12 bases between. Written as DNA, the CDR3 is TGTGCCAGCAGTGACCCGACAGGAGGTAATGAAAAACTGTTTTTT. This codes for CASSDPTGGNEKLFF. The complete variable domain, with remaining parts taken from reference TRBV2 and TRBJ1-4, reads EPEVTQTPSHQVTQMGQEVILRCVPISNHLYFYWYRQILGQKVEFLVSFYNNEISEKSEIFDDQFSVERPDGSNFTLKIRSTKLEDSAMYFCASSDPTGGNEKLFFGSGTQLSVL.

About this clone: The CDR3 carries no conserved terminal phenylalanine or tryptophan, so it likely arises from a read error. It is unclear where the CDR3 begins or ends on the DNA, so no DNA is shown, and the CDR3 is as TCRdb lists it. The chain combines TRBV7-5 with TRBJ2-7; TRBD1, as called in the table, went unchecked against the DNA. TRBV7-5 is a known pseudogene. The CDR3 adds up to 12 amino acids, both ends counted. CDR3 sequence: CARSPTLTTQGL.

This chain links TRBV2 with TRBJ1-5, with a weak D call TRBD1 (6 bases). V lost 6 bases and J lost 0, with 18 bases in between. Per the germline V gene, CDR1 is SNHLY and CDR2 is FYNNEI. The CDR3 has 17 residues. The CDR3 DNA reads TGTGCCAGCAGCACTTTACAGGGACGATTTAGCAATCAGCCCCAGCATTTT. This gives the protein CASSTLQGRFSNQPQHF.

The V gene is TRBV19, the J gene TRBJ2-1; D remains unclear. Per germline, CDR1 LNHDA and CDR2 SQIVND (reference sequence). This CDR3 has 12 residues. Trimming took off 9 bases at V and 7 bases at J, with 13 bases between the two ends. The CDR3 protein is CASSRNWNEQFF. CDR3 sequence (DNA): TGTGCCAGCTCAAGGAATTGGAATGAGCAGTTCTTC.

The rearrangement joins TRBV28 to TRBJ1-1; D perhaps matches TRBD1 (6 bases). Germline V CDR1 and CDR2: MDHEN, SYDVKM. The V and J ends lost 7 bases and 1 base respectively, with 13 bases between them. This CDR3 region has 14 residues. CDR3 in amino acids: CASIMDRANTEAFF. The DNA for the CDR3 is TGTGCCAGCATTATGGACAGAGCGAACACTGAAGCTTTCTTT.

The chain has TRBV18 and TRBJ1-1, with 9 bases aligning to TRBD1. Germline V gene sequence: CDR1 KGHSH, CDR2 LQKENI. This CDR3 is 17 amino acids long. Trimming removed 3 bases from V and 10 bases from J; junction bases left unmatched: 18. For the CDR3, the DNA is TGTGCCAGCTCACCGAGGCAGACCGGGACAGGGAATAAAGGAGCTTTCTTT. This sequence encodes CASSPRQTGTGNKGAFF. Full variable domain (missing parts from reference TRBV18 and TRBJ1-1): NAGVMQNPRHLVRRRGQEARLRCSPMKGHSHVYWYRQLPEEGLKFMVYLQKENIIDESGMPKERFSAEFPKEGPSILRIQQVVRGDSAAYFCASSPRQTGTGNKGAFFGQGTRLTVV.

The rearrangement joins TRBV5-4 to TRBJ1-4, with D hard to call. Germline V gives CDR1 SGHNT, CDR2 YYREEE (reference sequence). The CDR3 contains 13 residues. The ends were cut back, 0 bases at V and 5 bases at J, with 5 bases in the middle. CDR3 sequence (DNA): TGTGCCAGCAGCTTGGATACCAATGAAAAACTGTTTTTT. Protein product: CASSLDTNEKLFF.